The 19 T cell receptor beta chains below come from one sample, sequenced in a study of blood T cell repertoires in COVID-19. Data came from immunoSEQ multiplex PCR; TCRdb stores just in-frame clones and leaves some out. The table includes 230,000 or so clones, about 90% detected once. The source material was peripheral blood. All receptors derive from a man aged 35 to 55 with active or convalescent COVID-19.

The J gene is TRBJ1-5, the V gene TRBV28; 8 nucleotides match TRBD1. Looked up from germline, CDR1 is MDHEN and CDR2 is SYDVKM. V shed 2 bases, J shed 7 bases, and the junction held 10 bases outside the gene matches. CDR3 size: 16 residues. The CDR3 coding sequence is TGTGCCAGCAGTTTAACATGGACAGGGAAAAGACAGCCCCAGCATTTT. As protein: CASSLTWTGKRQPQHF.

CDR3 DNA: TGTGCCAGCAGCCAACTTCCGGGAGAAAAAGGTGGCACTGAAGCTTTCTTT. Protein product: CASSQLPGEKGGTEAFF. This rearrangement joins TRBV14 to TRBJ1-1; no clear D. Germline V lookup: CDR1 SGHDN, CDR2 FVKESK. This CDR3 is 17 amino acids long. The V end was cut by 2 bases, the J end by 4 bases, with 20 bases between.

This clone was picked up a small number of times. The CDR3 DNA is TGTGCCAGCAGTTATAGCAGCGGTCGCTCCTACGAGCAGTACTTC. Translating gives CASSYSSGRSYEQYF. V is TRBV6-2 or TRBV6-3 and J is TRBJ2-7; D might be TRBD2 (5 bases). The CDR3 spans 15 residues. Germline values: CDR1 MNHEY, CDR2 SVGEGT. V lost 3 bases and J lost 0, with 12 bases in between.

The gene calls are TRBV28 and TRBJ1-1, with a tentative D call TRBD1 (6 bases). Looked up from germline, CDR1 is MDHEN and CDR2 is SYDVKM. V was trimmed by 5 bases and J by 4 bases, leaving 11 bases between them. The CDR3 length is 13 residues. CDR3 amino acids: CASSPGVATEAFF. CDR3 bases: TGTGCCAGCAGTCCAGGGGTCGCCACTGAAGCTTTCTTT.

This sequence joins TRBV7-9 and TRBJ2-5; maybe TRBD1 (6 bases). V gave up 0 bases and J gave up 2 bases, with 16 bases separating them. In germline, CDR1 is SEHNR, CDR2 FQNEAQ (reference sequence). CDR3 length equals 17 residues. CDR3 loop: CASSLANRAGAQETQYF. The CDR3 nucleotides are TGTGCCAGCAGCTTAGCGAACCGGGCAGGGGCGCAAGAGACCCAGTACTTC.

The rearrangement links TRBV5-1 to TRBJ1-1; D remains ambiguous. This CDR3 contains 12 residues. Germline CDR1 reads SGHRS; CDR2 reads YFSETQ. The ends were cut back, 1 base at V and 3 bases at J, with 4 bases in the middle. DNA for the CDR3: TGCGCCAGCAGCTTGCCCGACACTGAAGCTTTCTTT. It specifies CASSLPDTEAFF.

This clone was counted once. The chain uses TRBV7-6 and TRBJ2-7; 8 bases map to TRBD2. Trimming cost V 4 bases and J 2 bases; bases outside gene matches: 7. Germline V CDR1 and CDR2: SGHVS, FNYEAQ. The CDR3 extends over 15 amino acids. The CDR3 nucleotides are TGTGCCAGCAGCTCCCAGCGGGAGCGCCCCTACGAGCAGTACTTC. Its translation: CASSSQRERPYEQYF.

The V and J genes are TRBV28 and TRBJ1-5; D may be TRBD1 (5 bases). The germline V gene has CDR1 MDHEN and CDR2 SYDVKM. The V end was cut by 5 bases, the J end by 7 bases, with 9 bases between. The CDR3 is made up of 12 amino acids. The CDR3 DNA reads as TGTGCCAGCAGTCCAGGGCGGCAGCCCCAGCATTTT. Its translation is CASSPGRQPQHF.

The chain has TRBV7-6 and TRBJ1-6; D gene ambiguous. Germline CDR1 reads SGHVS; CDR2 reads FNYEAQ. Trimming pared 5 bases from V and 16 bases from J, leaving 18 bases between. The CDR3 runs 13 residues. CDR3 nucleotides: TGTGCCAGCAGCCGAACTTCGACTTCGGGTCTCCACTTT. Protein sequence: CASSRTSTSGLHF.

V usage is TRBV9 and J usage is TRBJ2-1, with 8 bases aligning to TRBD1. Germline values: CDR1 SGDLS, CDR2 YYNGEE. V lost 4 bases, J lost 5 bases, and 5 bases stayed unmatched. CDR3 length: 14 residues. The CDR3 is CASSTRTGNNEQFF. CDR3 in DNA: TGTGCCAGCAGCACCCGGACAGGGAACAATGAGCAGTTCTTC.

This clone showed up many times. CDR3 sequence reads: CASRRAGGPYNEQFF. DNA of the CDR3: TGTGCCAGCAGGCGAGCGGGAGGCCCCTACAATGAGCAGTTCTTC. The rearrangement joins TRBV27 to TRBJ2-1; 9 nucleotides line up with TRBD2. V lost 6 bases, J lost 2 bases, and 5 bases stayed unmatched. This CDR3 contains 15 residues. Germline V gene data show CDR1 as MNHEY and CDR2 as SMNVEV (reference sequence).

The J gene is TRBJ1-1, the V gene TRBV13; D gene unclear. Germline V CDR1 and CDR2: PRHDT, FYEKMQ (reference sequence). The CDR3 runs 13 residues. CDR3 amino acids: CALGTNMNTEAFF. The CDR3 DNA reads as TGTGCTCTAGGAACGAACATGAACACTGAAGCTTTCTTT.

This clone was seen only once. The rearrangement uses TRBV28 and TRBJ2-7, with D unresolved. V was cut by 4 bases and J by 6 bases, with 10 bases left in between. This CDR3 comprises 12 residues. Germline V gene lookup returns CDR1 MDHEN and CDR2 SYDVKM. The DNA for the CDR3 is TGTGCCAGCAGTTACTCAGGATCCGAGCAGTACTTC. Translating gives CASSYSGSEQYF. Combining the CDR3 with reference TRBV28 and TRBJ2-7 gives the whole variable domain DVKVTQSSRYLVKRTGEKVFLECVQDMDHENMFWYRQDPGLGLRLIYFSYDVKMKEKGDIPEGYSVSREKKERFSLILESASTNQTSMYLCASSYSGSEQYFGPGTRLTVT.

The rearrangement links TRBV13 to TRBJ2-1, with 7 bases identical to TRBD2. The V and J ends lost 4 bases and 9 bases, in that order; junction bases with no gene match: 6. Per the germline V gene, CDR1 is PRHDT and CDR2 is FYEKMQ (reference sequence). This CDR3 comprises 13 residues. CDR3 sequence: CASSSTLASEQFF. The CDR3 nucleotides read TGTGCCAGCAGCTCTACACTAGCGAGTGAGCAGTTCTTC.

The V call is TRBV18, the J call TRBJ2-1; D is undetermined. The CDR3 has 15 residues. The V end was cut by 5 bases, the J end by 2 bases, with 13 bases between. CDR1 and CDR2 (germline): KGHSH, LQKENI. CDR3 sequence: CASSDSVIPYNEQFF. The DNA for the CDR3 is TGTGCCAGCTCAGACTCGGTTATCCCCTACAATGAGCAGTTCTTC.

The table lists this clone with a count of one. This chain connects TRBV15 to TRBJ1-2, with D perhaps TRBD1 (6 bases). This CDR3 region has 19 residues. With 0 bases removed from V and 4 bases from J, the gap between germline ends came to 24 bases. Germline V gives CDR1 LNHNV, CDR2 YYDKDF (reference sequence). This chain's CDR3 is CATSRDRGTGQRLSYGYTF. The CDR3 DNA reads TGTGCCACCAGCAGAGATCGGGGAACAGGGCAAAGACTTTCCTATGGCTACACCTTC.

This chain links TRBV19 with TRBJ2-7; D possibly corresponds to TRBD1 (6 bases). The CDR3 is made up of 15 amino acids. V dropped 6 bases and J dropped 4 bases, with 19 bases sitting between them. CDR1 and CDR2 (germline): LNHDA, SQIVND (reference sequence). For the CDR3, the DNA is TGTGCCAGTAGCCTGTTTGGGGCTAGGGGGTACGAGCAGTACTTC. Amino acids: CASSLFGARGYEQYF.

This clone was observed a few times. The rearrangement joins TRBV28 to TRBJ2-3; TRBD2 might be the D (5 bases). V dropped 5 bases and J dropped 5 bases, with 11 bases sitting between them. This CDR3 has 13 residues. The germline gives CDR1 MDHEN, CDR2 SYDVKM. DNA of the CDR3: TGTGCCAGCAGTCGAGGACTGGGAGATACGCAGTATTTT. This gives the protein CASSRGLGDTQYF.

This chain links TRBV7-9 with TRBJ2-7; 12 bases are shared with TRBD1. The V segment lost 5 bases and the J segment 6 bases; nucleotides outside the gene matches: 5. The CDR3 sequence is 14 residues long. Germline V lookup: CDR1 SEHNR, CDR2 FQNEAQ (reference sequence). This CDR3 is CASSQGQGAGEQYF. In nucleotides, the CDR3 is TGTGCCAGCAGCCAGGGACAGGGGGCTGGCGAGCAGTACTTC.